These T cell receptor beta chains were read from a single sample in a study of human T cells and chemical hapten exposure. TCRdb passed the RACE reads through MiXCR, listing each CDR3 protein once. The table includes 85,000 to 100,000 distinct CDR3 sequences, roughly a quarter detected once. The sequencing used whole blood, collected in connection with sensitization to the hapten diphenylcyclopropenone (DPC). These receptors originate from a man aged 40-49 years with alopecia areata. Some clones in this sample may be carry-over from other donors' samples. The CDR3 runs from the conserved cysteine through the conserved F or W. The D gene is left open where the match is weak. Some rows have no size entry. The others give once, few or many, or a class for an expanded clone.

abundance: NA; d_gene: NA; j_gene: TRBJ2-7; v_gene: TRBV5-1; CDR3aa: CASSSGRPSYEQYF; CDR3nt: TGCGCCAGCAGCTCGGGACGGCCCTCCTACGAGCAGTACTTC
abundance: NA; d_gene: TRBD1; j_gene: TRBJ2-4; v_gene: TRBV27; CDR3aa: CASRPTGVQSIQYF; CDR3nt: TGTGCCAGCAGGCCTACAGGGGTGCAGAGCATTCAGTACTTC
abundance: few; d_gene: TRBD2; j_gene: TRBJ2-1; v_gene: TRBV4-1; CDR3aa: CASKRSGTSGFNEQFF; CDR3nt: TGCGCCAGCAAAAGGTCCGGGACTAGCGGATTTAATGAGCAGTTCTTC
abundance: NA; d_gene: TRBD1; j_gene: TRBJ1-2; v_gene: TRBV25-1; CDR3aa: CASSADRGDNYGYTF; CDR3nt: TGTGCCAGCAGTGCGGACAGGGGCGATAACTATGGCTACACCTTC
abundance: few; d_gene: NA; j_gene: TRBJ1-5; v_gene: TRBV28; CDR3aa: CASFTGNQPQHF; CDR3nt: TGTGCCAGCTTTACGGGCAATCAGCCCCAGCATTTT
abundance: NA; d_gene: TRBD1; j_gene: TRBJ2-4; v_gene: TRBV12-3/TRBV12-4; CDR3aa: CASSLAPPGQGGIQYF; CDR3nt: TGTGCCAGCAGTTTGGCCCCCCCGGGACAGGGGGGCATTCAGTACTTC
abundance: few; d_gene: NA; j_gene: TRBJ1-5; v_gene: TRBV11-2; CDR3aa: CASSSAGGIQPQHF; CDR3nt: TGTGCCAGCAGCTCTGCCGGGGGAATTCAGCCCCAGCATTTT
abundance: NA; d_gene: NA; j_gene: TRBJ2-3; v_gene: TRBV7-2; CDR3aa: CASSFAPPADTQYF; CDR3nt: TGTGCCAGCAGCTTCGCCCCCCCCGCAGATACGCAGTATTTT
abundance: NA; d_gene: NA; j_gene: TRBJ1-5; v_gene: TRBV7-2; CDR3aa: CASSLAFDRSNQPQHF; CDR3nt: TGTGCCAGCAGCTTAGCATTCGACAGGAGCAATCAGCCCCAGCATTTT
abundance: many; d_gene: NA; j_gene: TRBJ2-2; v_gene: TRBV6-2/TRBV6-3; CDR3aa: CASSYGSGLNTGELFF; CDR3nt: TGTGCCAGCAGTTACGGCTCGGGTTTGAACACCGGGGAGCTGTTTTTT
abundance: NA; d_gene: TRBD1; j_gene: TRBJ1-5; v_gene: TRBV28; CDR3aa: CASSAPGTGGAGNQPQHF; CDR3nt: TGTGCCAGCAGTGCCCCCGGGACAGGGGGTGCGGGCAATCAGCCCCAGCATTTT
abundance: few; d_gene: NA; j_gene: TRBJ1-5; v_gene: TRBV2; CDR3aa: CASRGTGRQPQHF; CDR3nt: TGTGCCAGCAGGGGAACAGGGCGGCAGCCCCAGCATTTT
abundance: NA; d_gene: TRBD2; j_gene: TRBJ2-3; v_gene: TRBV28; CDR3aa: CASSLFGGGPTDTQYF; CDR3nt: TGTGCCAGCAGTTTATTCGGGGGAGGGCCCACAGATACGCAGTATTTT
abundance: NA; d_gene: NA; j_gene: TRBJ2-7; v_gene: TRBV7-9; CDR3aa: CASSRGTLDSYEQYF; CDR3nt: TGTGCCAGCAGCCGCGGGACACTCGACTCCTACGAGCAGTACTTC
abundance: many; d_gene: TRBD2; j_gene: TRBJ2-3; v_gene: TRBV5-6; CDR3aa: CASSLDGRADTQYF; CDR3nt: TGTGCCAGCAGCTTGGACGGGAGGGCAGATACGCAGTATTTT
abundance: NA; d_gene: NA; j_gene: TRBJ2-2; v_gene: TRBV7-3; CDR3aa: CASSLTNPNTGELFF; CDR3nt: TGTGCCAGCAGCCTAACTAACCCGAACACCGGGGAGCTGTTTTTT
abundance: few; d_gene: NA; j_gene: TRBJ1-6; v_gene: TRBV6-5; CDR3aa: CAGGRSNNSPLHF; CDR3nt: TGTGCCGGCGGACGATCCAATAATTCACCCCTCCACTTT
abundance: few; d_gene: NA; j_gene: TRBJ1-5; v_gene: TRBV6-6; CDR3aa: CASSFGVAGRNQPQHF; CDR3nt: TGTGCCAGCAGTTTCGGCGTCGCGGGGAGAAATCAGCCCCAGCATTTT
abundance: few; d_gene: TRBD2; j_gene: TRBJ2-3; v_gene: TRBV6-5; CDR3aa: CASSRRGSGSSTDTQYF; CDR3nt: TGTGCCAGCAGCCGACGGGGGAGCGGGAGCTCCACAGATACGCAGTATTTT
abundance: NA; d_gene: NA; j_gene: TRBJ1-5; v_gene: TRBV12-3/TRBV12-4; CDR3aa: CASSFGGVDQPQHF; CDR3nt: TGTGCCAGCAGTTTCGGAGGGGTAGATCAGCCCCAGCATTTT
abundance: NA; d_gene: NA; j_gene: TRBJ2-1; v_gene: TRBV19; CDR3aa: CASSTDWKEQFF; CDR3nt: TGTGCCAGTAGTACGGACTGGAAAGAGCAGTTCTTC
abundance: NA; d_gene: TRBD2; j_gene: TRBJ2-3; v_gene: TRBV20-1; CDR3aa: CSASLTGGPNSDTQYF; CDR3nt: TGCAGTGCTAGTTTGACGGGAGGGCCAAATTCAGATACGCAGTATTTT
abundance: few; d_gene: NA; j_gene: TRBJ2-5; v_gene: TRBV15; CDR3aa: CATSRGGGVRETQYF; CDR3nt: TGTGCCACCAGCAGGGGGGGTGGGGTCCGAGAGACCCAGTACTTC
abundance: NA; d_gene: NA; j_gene: TRBJ2-1; v_gene: TRBV7-9; CDR3aa: CASSTSIGHNEQFF; CDR3nt: TGTGCCAGCAGCACCTCTATAGGACACAATGAGCAGTTCTTC
abundance: many; d_gene: TRBD2; j_gene: TRBJ2-7; v_gene: TRBV12-3/TRBV12-4; CDR3aa: CASRIAGSYEQYF; CDR3nt: TGTGCCAGCAGAATAGCGGGGTCCTACGAGCAGTACTTC
abundance: few; d_gene: TRBD2; j_gene: TRBJ2-3; v_gene: TRBV6-5; CDR3aa: CASSYSAGGQDTQYF; CDR3nt: TGTGCCAGCAGTTACTCAGCGGGAGGTCAAGATACGCAGTATTTT
abundance: NA; d_gene: NA; j_gene: TRBJ1-5; v_gene: TRBV25-1; CDR3aa: CASSELVRGPQHF; CDR3nt: TGTGCCAGCAGTGAACTTGTAAGGGGGCCCCAGCATTTT
abundance: NA; d_gene: TRBD2; j_gene: TRBJ2-5; v_gene: TRBV7-2; CDR3aa: CASSPTSGVKETQYF; CDR3nt: TGTGCCAGCAGCCCTACTAGCGGGGTAAAAGAGACCCAGTACTTC
abundance: few; d_gene: NA; j_gene: TRBJ2-5; v_gene: TRBV5-1; CDR3aa: CASRREETQYF; CDR3nt: TGCGCCAGCAGGAGAGAAGAGACCCAGTACTTC
abundance: NA; d_gene: NA; j_gene: TRBJ2-2; v_gene: TRBV12-3/TRBV12-4; CDR3aa: CASSLGVNTGELFF; CDR3nt: TGTGCCAGCAGCCTCGGTGTGAACACCGGGGAGCTGTTTTTT
abundance: few; d_gene: TRBD1; j_gene: TRBJ1-4; v_gene: TRBV6-1; CDR3aa: CASSRQGARGNEKLFF; CDR3nt: TGTGCCAGCAGTAGACAGGGGGCGCGGGGTAATGAAAAACTGTTTTTT
abundance: few; d_gene: TRBD2; j_gene: TRBJ2-1; v_gene: TRBV28; CDR3aa: CASSPGLAGYPHEQFF; CDR3nt: TGTGCCAGCAGTCCCGGACTAGCGGGTTACCCACATGAGCAGTTCTTC
abundance: NA; d_gene: NA; j_gene: TRBJ2-1; v_gene: TRBV7-2; CDR3aa: CASSLVATQRDEQFF; CDR3nt: TGTGCCAGCAGCTTAGTGGCTACCCAAAGGGATGAGCAGTTCTTC
abundance: NA; d_gene: NA; j_gene: TRBJ2-7; v_gene: TRBV5-5; CDR3aa: CASSFRGQSYEQYF; CDR3nt: TGTGCCAGCAGCTTCCGGGGTCAGTCCTACGAGCAGTACTTC
abundance: NA; d_gene: TRBD1; j_gene: TRBJ2-7; v_gene: TRBV20-1; CDR3aa: CSARGDRVKEQYF; CDR3nt: TGCAGTGCTAGGGGCGACAGGGTTAAGGAGCAGTACTTC
abundance: few; d_gene: TRBD1; j_gene: TRBJ2-7; v_gene: TRBV4-2; CDR3aa: CASSPASGQGHYEQYF; CDR3nt: TGTGCCAGCAGCCCAGCCTCCGGACAGGGGCACTACGAGCAGTACTTC
abundance: NA; d_gene: NA; j_gene: TRBJ1-1; v_gene: TRBV18; CDR3aa: CASSPITRSNTEAFF; CDR3nt: TGTGCCAGCTCACCTATTACACGGTCGAACACTGAAGCTTTCTTT
abundance: few; d_gene: NA; j_gene: TRBJ2-7; v_gene: TRBV12-3/TRBV12-4; CDR3aa: CASSLAETYEQYF; CDR3nt: TGTGCCAGCAGTTTAGCGGAAACCTACGAGCAGTACTTC